Below, one T cell receptor beta chain is given with its context. This clonotype was counted at least ten times. The antigen it recognizes is unknown. At one of its ends the junction is not consistent with the germline gene, which may arise from a read error. The data were obtained in a study of CD8+CD57+ T cells in acquired aplastic anemia (dated by TCRdb to the late 2010s). Context from the whole study: DNA extracted from sorted CD4+ and CD8+ cells had a mean of approximately 3.4 ug, with a range of roughly 0.18 to 27.4 ug. CD8+CD57+ expansion was defined as a frequency above the mean frequency observed in healthy subjects. What the research found in general, with its limitations: Between patients and healthy controls, no significant difference in CD8+ Simpson's diversity was found (P=0.060). About 28 CD8+ CDR3 sequences were found in both patients and controls but appeared to be highly expressed in patients and within the immunodominant clones of the patients.

As encoded in the germline V gene (reference sequence), CDR1 is SSHAT while CDR2 is FNYEAQ. Inclusive of the bounding cysteine and phenylalanine, the CDR3 is 14 residues long. Only the CDR3 region is kept as DNA, spanning 42 bases read in frame from base 1. The patients picked for sequencing were ones in whom flow cytometry had shown an expansion of CD8+CD57+ cells. Every patient had severe acquired aplastic anemia, diagnosed using the International Study of Aplastic Anemia and Agranulocytosis and Camitta criteria. Patients had received no therapy at the time of blood sampling. The study deep-sequenced TCR repertoires of sorted CD4+ and CD8+ blood T cells from severe aplastic anemia patients and healthy subjects. Patients were enrolled in the USA under clinicaltrials.gov protocols 00001620, 01623167, 00001397, 00071045, 00081523 and 00961064. Ficoll-Paque density gradient centrifugation was used to isolate peripheral blood mononuclear cells. Before DNA extraction, CD4+ and CD8+ T cells were sorted by FACS or by magnetic beads.

Profiling of TCR beta VDJ combinations and CDR3 sequences used genomic DNA as the template. TCR repertoire sequencing was run on an Illumina HiSeq 2000. In the authors' own workflow: TRBV/TRBJ rearrangement plots, CDR3 size and DJ length profiles, and Simpson's diversity index were used to evaluate the repertoires. Whichever DNA sequence was most abundant in the deep sequencing data was defined as the immunodominant clone. CDR3 amino acid sequences were screened for sharing across subjects and compared with published repertoires and the VDJdb database. TCRdb applied fastp at Q25 and MiXCR to the public reads, then kept only in-frame beta chains. Under each unique CDR3 protein, matching rows form one entry showing the most common genes and DNA. What appears here as the V and J calls and clone size reflects TCRdb's work, not the paper's. This sample lists approximately 470,000 distinct CDR3 sequences; roughly a third were detected once. Clones ranked in the top ten supply about 0.8% of the sample.

The sample comprised sorted CD4+, CD8+, or CD8+CD57+ T cells (not recorded which) from PBMCs. This TCR derives from a human donor with aplastic anemia. Rearrangement joined TRBV7-7 to TRBJ2-7, and perhaps TRBD2 as D gene, on 5 matching bases. This receptor carries the CDR3 CASSAWTEEFKQYF. The bases are TGTGCTAGCAGCGCATGGACGGAGGAGTTCAAGCAGTACTTC.